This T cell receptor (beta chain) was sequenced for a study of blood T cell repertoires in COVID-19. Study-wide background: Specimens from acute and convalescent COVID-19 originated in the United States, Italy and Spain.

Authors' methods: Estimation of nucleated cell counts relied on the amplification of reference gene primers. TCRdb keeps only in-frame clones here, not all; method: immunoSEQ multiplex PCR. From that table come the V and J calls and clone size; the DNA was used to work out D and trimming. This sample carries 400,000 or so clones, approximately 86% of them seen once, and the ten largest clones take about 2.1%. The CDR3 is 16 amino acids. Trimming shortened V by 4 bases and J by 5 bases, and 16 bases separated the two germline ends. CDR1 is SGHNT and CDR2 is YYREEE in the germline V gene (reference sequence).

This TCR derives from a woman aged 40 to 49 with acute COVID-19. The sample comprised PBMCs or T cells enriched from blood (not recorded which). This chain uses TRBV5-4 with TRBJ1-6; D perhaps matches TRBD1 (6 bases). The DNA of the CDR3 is TGTGCCAGCAGCCTACCGGGGGGGCAACATAATTCACCCCTCCACTTT. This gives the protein CASSLPGGQHNSPLHF. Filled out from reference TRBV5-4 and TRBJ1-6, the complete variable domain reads ETGVTQSPTHLIKTRGQQVTLRCSSQSGHNTVSWYQQALGQGPQFIFQYYREEENGRGNFPPRFSGLQFPNYSSELNVNALELDDSALYLCASSLPGGQHNSPLHFGNGTRLTVT.